The TCR beta chain under discussion was sequenced for a study of regulatory T cells in long-lasting Graves disease. Stated time point: newly diagnosed GD, antithyroid drugs for less than 3 months. PBMC-derived RNA was used for the TCR library. V was pared by 3 bases and J by 6 bases, with 3 bases between. The CDR3 covers 11 residues. Germline values: CDR1 MNHEY, CDR2 SMNVEV (reference sequence). This clonotype was found a few times. The TCR beta library used iRepertoire HTBI primers with Arm-PCR amplification of CDR3. A single record per CDR3 protein comes from TCRdb applying MiXCR to the multiplex PCR reads. The repertoire consists of roughly 420,000 distinct CDR3 sequences, with about 15% occurring once and the leading ten covering approximately 15%. These data were likewise used in another study, on T cells in Graves' hyperthyroidism and ophthalmopathy.

The sequence was collected from a woman aged 50 to 60 with Graves disease. The chain joins TRBV27 to TRBJ2-4, with D unclear. The input for sequencing was peripheral blood mononuclear cells (PBMCs), taken at new diagnosis, from a patient treated with antithyroid drugs. In DNA, the CDR3 is TGTGCCAGCAGTTTTGGAAACATTCAGTACTTC. It is translated as CASSFGNIQYF.